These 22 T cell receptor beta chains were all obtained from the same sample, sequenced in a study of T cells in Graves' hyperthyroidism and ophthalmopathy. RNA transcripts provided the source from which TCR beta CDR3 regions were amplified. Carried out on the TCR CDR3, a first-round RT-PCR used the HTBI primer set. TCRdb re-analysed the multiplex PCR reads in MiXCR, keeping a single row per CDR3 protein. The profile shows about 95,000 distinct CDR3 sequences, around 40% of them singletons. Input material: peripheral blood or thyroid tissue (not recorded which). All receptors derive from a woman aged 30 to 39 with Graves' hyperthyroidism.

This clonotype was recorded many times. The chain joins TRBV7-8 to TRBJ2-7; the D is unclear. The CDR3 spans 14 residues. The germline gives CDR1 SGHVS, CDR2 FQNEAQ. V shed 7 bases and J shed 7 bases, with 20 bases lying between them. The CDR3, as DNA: TGTGCCAGCACCCTCCTTTTGGCTTCCGGGGAGCAGTACTTC. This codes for CASTLLLASGEQYF.

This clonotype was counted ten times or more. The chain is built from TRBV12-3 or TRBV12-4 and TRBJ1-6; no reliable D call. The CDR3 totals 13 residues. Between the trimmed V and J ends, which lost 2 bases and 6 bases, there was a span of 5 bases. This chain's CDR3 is CASSLNSNSPLHF. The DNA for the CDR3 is TGTGCCAGCAGTTTAAACAGTAATTCACCCCTCCACTTT.

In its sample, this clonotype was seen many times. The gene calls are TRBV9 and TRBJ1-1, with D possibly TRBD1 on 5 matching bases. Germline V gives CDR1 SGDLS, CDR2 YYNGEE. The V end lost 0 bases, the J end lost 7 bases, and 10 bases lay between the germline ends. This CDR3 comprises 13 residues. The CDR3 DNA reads TGTGCCAGCAGCGTAGGGGGTGGGGGTGAAGCTTTCTTT. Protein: CASSVGGGGEAFF.

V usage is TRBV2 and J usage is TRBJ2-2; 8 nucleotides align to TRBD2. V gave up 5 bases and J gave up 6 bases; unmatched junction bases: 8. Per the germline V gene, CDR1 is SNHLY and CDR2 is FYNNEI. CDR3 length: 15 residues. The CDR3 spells CASSYRLASPGELFF. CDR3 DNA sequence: TGTGCCAGCAGTTATAGACTAGCGAGTCCCGGGGAGCTGTTTTTT.

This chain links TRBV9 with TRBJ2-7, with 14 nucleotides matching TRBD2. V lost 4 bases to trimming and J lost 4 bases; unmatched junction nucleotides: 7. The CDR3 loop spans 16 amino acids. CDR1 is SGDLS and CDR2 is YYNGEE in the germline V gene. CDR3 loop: CASSLGLAGDGYEQYF. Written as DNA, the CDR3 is TGTGCCAGCAGCCTGGGACTAGCGGGAGATGGATACGAGCAGTACTTC.

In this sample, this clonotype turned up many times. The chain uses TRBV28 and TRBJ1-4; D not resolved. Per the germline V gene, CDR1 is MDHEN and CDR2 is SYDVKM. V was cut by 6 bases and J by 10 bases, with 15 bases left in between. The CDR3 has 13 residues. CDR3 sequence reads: CASSSGSTGKLFF. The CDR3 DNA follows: TGTGCCAGCAGCTCCGGGTCCACGGGAAAACTGTTTTTT.

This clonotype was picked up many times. This CDR3 is CSARGRVEAFF. The CDR3 nucleotides read TGCAGTGCCAGGGGCAGGGTAGAAGCTTTCTTT. This chain uses TRBV20-1 with TRBJ1-1, with a weak D call TRBD1 (6 bases). The germline V gene has CDR1 DFQATT and CDR2 SNEGSKA (reference sequence). The CDR3 runs 11 residues. V dropped 6 bases and J dropped 8 bases, with 13 bases sitting between them.

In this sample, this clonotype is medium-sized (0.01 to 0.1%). CDR3 bases: TGTGCCAGCAAGCGGGAGGGCCTCCAAGAGACCCAGTACTTC. The encoded protein is CASKREGLQETQYF. The J gene is TRBJ2-5, the V gene TRBV12-3 or TRBV12-4; 10 positions agree with TRBD2. The ends lost 7 bases at V and 1 base at J; junction bases unmatched: 3. The CDR3 sequence is 14 residues long.

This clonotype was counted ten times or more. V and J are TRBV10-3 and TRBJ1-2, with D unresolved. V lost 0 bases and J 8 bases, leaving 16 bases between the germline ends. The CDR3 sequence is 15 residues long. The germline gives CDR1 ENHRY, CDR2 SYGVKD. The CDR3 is CAISESASSFRGYTF. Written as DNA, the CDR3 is TGTGCCATCAGTGAGTCTGCATCCAGCTTCAGGGGCTACACCTTC.

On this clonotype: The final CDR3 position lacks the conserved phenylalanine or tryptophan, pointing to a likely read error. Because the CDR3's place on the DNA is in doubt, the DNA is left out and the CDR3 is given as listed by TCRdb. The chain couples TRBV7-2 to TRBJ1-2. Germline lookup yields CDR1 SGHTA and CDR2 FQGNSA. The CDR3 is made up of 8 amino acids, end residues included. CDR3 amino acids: CASSTYSY.

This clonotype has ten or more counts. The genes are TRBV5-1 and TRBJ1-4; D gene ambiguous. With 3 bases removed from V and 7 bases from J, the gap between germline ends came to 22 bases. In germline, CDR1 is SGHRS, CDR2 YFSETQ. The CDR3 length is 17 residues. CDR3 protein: CASSSGPPLPDGEKLFF. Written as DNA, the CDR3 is TGCGCCAGCAGCTCCGGACCGCCCTTACCCGATGGTGAAAAACTGTTTTTT.

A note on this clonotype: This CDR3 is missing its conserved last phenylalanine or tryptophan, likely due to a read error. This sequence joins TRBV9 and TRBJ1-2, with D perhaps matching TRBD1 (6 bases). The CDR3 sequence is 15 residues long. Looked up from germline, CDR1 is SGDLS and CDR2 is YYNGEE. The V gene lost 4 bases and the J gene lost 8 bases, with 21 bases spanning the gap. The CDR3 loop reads CASSLSSQGPWGYTS. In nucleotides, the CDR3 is TGTGCCAGCAGCCTTAGCTCACAGGGCCCGTGGGGCTACACCTCC.

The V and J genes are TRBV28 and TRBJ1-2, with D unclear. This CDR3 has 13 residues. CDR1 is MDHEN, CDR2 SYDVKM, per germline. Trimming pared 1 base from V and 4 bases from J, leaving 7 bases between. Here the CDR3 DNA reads TGTGCCAGCAGTTTATACGGAACCTATGGCTACACCTTC. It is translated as CASSLYGTYGYTF.

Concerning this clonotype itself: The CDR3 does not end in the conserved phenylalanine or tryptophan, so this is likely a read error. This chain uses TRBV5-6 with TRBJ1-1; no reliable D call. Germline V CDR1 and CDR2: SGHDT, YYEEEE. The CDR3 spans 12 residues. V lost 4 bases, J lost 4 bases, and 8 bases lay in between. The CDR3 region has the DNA TGTGCCAGCAGCCCTTTGGGCACTGAAGCTTTCTTA. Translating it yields CASSPLGTEAFL.

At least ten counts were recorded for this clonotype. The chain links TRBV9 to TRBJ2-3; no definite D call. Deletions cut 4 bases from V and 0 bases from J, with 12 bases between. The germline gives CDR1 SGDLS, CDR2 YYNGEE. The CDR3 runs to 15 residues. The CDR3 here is CASSPETASTDTQYF. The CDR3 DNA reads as TGTGCCAGCAGCCCCGAGACTGCTAGCACAGATACGCAGTATTTT. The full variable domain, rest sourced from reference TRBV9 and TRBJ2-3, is DSGVTQTPKHLITATGQRVTLRCSPRSGDLSVYWYQQSLDQGLQFLIQYYNGEERAKGNILERFSAQQFPDLHSELNLSSLELGDSALYFCASSPETASTDTQYFGPGTRLTVL.

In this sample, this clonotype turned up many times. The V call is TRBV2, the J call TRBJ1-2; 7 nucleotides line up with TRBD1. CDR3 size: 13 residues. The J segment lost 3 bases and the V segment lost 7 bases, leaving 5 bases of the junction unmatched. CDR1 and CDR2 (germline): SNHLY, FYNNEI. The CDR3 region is CASNPGGDYGYTF. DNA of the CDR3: TGTGCCAGCAATCCAGGGGGGGACTATGGCTACACCTTC. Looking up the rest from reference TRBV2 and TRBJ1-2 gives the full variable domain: EPEVTQTPSHQVTQMGQEVILRCVPISNHLYFYWYRQILGQKVEFLVSFYNNEISEKSEIFDDQFSVERPDGSNFTLKIRSTKLEDSAMYFCASNPGGDYGYTFGSGTRLTVV.

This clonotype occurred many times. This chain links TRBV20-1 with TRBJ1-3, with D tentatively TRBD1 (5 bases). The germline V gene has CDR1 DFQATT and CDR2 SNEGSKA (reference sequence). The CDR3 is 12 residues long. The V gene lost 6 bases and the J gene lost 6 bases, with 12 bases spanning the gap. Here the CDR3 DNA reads TGCAGTGCGCTCAGGGATACAAACACCATATATTTT. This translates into CSALRDTNTIYF.

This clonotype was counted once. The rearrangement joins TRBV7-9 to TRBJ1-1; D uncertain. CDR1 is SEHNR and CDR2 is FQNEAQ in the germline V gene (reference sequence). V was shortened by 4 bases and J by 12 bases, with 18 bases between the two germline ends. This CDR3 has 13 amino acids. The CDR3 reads CASSSWTANGTFF. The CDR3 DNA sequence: TGTGCCAGCAGCTCTTGGACGGCCAATGGGACTTTCTTT. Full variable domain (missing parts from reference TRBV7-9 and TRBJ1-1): DTGVSQNPRHKITKRGQNVTFRCDPISEHNRLYWYRQTLGQGPEFLTYFQNEAQLEKSRLLSDRFSAERPKGSFSTLEIQRTEQGDSAMYLCASSSWTANGTFFGQGTRLTVV.

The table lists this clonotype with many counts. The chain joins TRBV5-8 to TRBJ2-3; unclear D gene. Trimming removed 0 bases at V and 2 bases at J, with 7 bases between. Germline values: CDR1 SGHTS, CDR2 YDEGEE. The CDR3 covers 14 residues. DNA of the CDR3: TGTGCCAGCAGCTTGGAACAAGACACAGATACGCAGTATTTT. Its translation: CASSLEQDTDTQYF.

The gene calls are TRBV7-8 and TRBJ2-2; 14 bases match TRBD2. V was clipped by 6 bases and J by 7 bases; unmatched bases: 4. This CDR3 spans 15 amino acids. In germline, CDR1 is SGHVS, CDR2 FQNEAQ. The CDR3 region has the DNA TGTGCCAGCAGAGGACTAGCGGGAGGTAGCGGGGAGCTGTTTTTT. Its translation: CASRGLAGGSGELFF.

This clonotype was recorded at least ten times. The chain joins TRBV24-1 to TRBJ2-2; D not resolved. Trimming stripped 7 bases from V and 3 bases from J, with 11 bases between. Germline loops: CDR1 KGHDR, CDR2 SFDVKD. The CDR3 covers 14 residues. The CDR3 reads CATRAHRDTGELFF. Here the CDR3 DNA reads TGTGCCACCAGGGCCCACAGAGACACCGGGGAGCTGTTTTTT.

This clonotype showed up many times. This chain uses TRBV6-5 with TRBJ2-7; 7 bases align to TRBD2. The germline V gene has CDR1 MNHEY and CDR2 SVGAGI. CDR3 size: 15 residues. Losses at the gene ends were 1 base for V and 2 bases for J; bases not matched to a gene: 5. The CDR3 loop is CASSYFAGAAYEQYF. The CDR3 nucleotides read TGTGCCAGCAGTTACTTTGCGGGAGCGGCCTACGAGCAGTACTTC.